A single sample gave rise to the 6 T cell receptor beta chains below, sequenced in a study of blood T cells in healthy people across ages. For the second PCR, which ran for about 6 to 11 cycles, a sample-barcoded 5' primer and a J-beta primer mix were used. MiXCR, applied by TCRdb to the 5' RACE reads, yields one record per CDR3 protein. The profile shows about a million distinct CDR3 sequences, roughly 51% of them singletons. Sample: blood. These receptors came from a woman in her sixties in good health.

As for this clonotype: One end of the junction fails to match germline, which may point to a read error. This chain joins TRBV7-9 and TRBJ2-7, with D uncertain. The germline gives CDR1 SEHNR, CDR2 FQNEAQ (reference sequence). This CDR3 has 14 amino acids. The CDR3: CSSSLVGRFYEQYF. The CDR3 DNA sequence: TGTTCCAGCAGCTTAGTAGGCAGATTCTACGAGCAGTACTTC.

This clonotype occurred a few times. The V gene is TRBV20-1, the J gene TRBJ1-2, with no clear D. Trimming removed 5 bases from V and 4 bases from J, with 14 bases in between. CDR1 and CDR2 (germline): DFQATT, SNEGSKA (reference sequence). The CDR3 consists of 13 residues. The CDR3 sequence is CSAPPTTVYGYTF. Here the CDR3 DNA reads TGCAGTGCTCCTCCCACAACCGTCTATGGCTACACCTTC.

J is TRBJ1-5 and V is TRBV21-1; TRBD1 was called by the table and not checked on the DNA. TRBV21-1 is a documented pseudogene. The CDR3 consists of 15 residues. The CDR3 region is CASSKTTDFNQPQHF. As DNA, the CDR3 is TGTGCCAGCAGCAAGACGACAGACTTCAATCAGCCCCAGCATTTT.

V is TRBV12-3 or TRBV12-4 and J is TRBJ2-7; 10 bases are a match to TRBD2. V was clipped by 1 base and J by 7 bases; unmatched bases: 7. The CDR3 extends over 15 amino acids. CDR3 sequence: CASSLGLAGAREQYF. DNA for the CDR3: TGTGCCAGCAGTTTAGGGCTAGCGGGAGCTCGGGAGCAGTACTTC.

The rearrangement joins TRBV29-1 to TRBJ2-7; 7 nucleotides agree with TRBD2. The CDR3 has 13 residues. Trimming took 6 bases from V and 4 from J; bases not matched to a gene: 9. The germline gives CDR1 SQVTM, CDR2 ANQGSEA. CDR3 in DNA: TGCAGCGTCGCGGGACTATCGACTTACGAGCAGTACTTC. Amino acid sequence: CSVAGLSTYEQYF.

A single count supports this clonotype. The chain combines TRBV5-1 with TRBJ2-2; D is ambiguous. The germline V gene has CDR1 SGHRS and CDR2 YFSETQ. The CDR3 runs 14 residues. V lost 4 bases to trimming and J lost 4 bases, with 11 bases between them. In DNA, the CDR3 is TGCGCCAGCAGCGTTGGGCTAATCACCGGGGAGCTGTTTTTT. It is translated as CASSVGLITGELFF.